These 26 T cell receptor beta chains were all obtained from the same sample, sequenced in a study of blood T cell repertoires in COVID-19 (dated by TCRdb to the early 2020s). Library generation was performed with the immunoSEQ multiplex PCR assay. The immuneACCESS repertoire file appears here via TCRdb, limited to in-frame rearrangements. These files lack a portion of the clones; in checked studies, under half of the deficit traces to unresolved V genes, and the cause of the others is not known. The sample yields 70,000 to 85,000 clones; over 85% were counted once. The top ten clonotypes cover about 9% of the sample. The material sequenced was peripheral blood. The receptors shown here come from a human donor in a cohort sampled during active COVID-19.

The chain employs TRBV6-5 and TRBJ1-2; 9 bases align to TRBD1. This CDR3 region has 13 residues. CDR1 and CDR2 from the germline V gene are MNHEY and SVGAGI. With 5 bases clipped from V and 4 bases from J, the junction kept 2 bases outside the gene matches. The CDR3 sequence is CASSTGGAYGYTF. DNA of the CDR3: TGTGCCAGCAGTACAGGGGGCGCCTATGGCTACACCTTC.

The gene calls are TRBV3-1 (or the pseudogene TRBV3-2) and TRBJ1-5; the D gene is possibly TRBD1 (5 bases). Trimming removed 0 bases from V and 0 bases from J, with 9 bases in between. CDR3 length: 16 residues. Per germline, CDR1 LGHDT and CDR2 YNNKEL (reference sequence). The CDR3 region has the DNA TGTGCCAGCAGCCAAGACGGGGGGGGTAGCAATCAGCCCCAGCATTTT. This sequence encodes CASSQDGGGSNQPQHF.

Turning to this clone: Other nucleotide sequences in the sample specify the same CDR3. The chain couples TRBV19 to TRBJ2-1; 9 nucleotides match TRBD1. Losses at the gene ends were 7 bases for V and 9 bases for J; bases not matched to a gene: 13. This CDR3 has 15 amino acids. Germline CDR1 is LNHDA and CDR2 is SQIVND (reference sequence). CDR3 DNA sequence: TGTGCCAGTAAGATAACGGGACAGGGAGCCGGTGAGCAGTTCTTC. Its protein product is CASKITGQGAGEQFF.

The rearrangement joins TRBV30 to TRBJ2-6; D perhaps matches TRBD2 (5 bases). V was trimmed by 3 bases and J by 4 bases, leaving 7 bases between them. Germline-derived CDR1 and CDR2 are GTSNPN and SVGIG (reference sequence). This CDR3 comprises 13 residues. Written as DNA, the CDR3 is TGTGCCTGGAGGCTAGCAGGGGCCAACGTCCTGACTTTC. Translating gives CAWRLAGANVLTF.

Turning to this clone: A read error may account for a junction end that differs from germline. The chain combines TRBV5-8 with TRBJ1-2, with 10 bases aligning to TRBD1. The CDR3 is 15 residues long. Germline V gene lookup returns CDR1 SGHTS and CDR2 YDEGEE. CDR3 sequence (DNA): TGTGCCAGCAGCTCCCCGGGACAGGGGTCCTATAGCTACACCTTC. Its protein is CASSSPGQGSYSYTF.

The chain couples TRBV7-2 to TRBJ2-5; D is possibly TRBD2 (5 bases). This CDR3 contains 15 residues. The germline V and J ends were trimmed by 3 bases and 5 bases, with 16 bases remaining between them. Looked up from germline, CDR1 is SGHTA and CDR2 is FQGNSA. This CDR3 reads CASSFTTTGWETQYF. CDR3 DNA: TGTGCCAGCAGCTTTACTACGACGGGATGGGAGACCCAGTACTTC.

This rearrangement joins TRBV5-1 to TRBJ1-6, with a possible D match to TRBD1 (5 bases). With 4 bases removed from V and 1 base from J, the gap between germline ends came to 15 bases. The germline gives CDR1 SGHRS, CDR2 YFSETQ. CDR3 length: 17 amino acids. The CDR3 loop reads CASSPSQGDSYNSPLHF. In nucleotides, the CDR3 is TGCGCCAGCAGCCCTTCGCAAGGGGATTCCTATAATTCACCCCTCCACTTT.

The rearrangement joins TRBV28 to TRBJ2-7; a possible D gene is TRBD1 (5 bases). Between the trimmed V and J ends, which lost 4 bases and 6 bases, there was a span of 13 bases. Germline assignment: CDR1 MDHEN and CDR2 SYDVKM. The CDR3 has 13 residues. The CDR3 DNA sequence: TGTGCCAGCAGTTGGGGCTGGGCTGCCGAGCAGTACTTC. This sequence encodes CASSWGWAAEQYF.

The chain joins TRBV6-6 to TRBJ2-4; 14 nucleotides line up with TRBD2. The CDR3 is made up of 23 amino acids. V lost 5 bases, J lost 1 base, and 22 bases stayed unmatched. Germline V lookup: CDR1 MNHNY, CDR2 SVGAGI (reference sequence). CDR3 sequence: CASSPRSGTSGSSGSSAKNIQYF. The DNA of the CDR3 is TGTGCCAGCAGTCCCAGGTCCGGGACTAGCGGGAGTTCGGGCTCCTCGGCCAAAAACATTCAGTACTTC.

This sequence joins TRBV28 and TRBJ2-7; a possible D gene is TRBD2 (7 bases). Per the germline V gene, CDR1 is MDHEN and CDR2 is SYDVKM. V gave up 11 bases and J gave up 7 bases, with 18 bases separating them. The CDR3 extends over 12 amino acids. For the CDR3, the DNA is TGTGCCTCTGGGGGGGCCCCCCGGGAGCAGTACTTC. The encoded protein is CASGGAPREQYF.

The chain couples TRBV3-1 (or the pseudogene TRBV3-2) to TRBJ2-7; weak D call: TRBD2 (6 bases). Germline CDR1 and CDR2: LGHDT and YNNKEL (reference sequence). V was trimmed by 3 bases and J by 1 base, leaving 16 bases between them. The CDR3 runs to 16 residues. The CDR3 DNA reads TGTGCCAGCAGCCACGGAACTAGCCGGGCATCCTACGAGCAGTACTTC. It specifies CASSHGTSRASYEQYF.

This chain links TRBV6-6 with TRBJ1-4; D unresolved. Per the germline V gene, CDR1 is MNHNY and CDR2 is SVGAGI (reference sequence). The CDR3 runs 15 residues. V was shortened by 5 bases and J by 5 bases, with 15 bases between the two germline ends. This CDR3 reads CASSTFQAGNEKLFF. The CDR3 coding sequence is TGTGCCAGCAGTACATTCCAGGCTGGGAATGAAAAACTGTTTTTT.

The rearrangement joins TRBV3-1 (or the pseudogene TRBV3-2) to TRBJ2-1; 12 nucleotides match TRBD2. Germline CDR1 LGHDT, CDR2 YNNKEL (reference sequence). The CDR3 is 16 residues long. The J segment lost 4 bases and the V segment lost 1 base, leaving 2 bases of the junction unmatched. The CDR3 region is CASSQGGTSGYNEQFF. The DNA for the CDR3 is TGTGCCAGCAGCCAAGGCGGGACTAGCGGGTACAATGAGCAGTTCTTC.

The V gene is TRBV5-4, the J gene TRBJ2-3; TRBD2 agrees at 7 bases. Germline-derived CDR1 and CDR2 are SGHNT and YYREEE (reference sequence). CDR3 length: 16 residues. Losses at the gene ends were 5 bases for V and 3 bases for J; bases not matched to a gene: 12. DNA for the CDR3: TGTGCCAGCAGAACACTAGCGCGAGGGGCGACAGATACGCAGTATTTT. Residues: CASRTLARGATDTQYF.

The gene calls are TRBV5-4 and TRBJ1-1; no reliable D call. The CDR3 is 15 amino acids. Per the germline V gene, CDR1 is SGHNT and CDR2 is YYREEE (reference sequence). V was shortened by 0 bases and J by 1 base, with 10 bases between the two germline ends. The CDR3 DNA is TGTGCCAGCAGCTTGGCTCTCAACAGGAACACTGAAGCTTTCTTT. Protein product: CASSLALNRNTEAFF.

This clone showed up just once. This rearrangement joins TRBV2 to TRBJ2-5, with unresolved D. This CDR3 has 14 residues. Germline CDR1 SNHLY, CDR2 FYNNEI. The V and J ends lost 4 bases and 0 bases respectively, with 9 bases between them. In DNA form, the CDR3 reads TGTGCCAGCAGTGCAGCATCCTACCAAGAGACCCAGTACTTC. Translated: CASSAASYQETQYF.

The CDR3 bases are TGTGCCAGTAGTATACGGCCCAGGGGCACGAACACCGGGGAGCTGTTTTTT. Residues: CASSIRPRGTNTGELFF. The chain carries TRBV19 and TRBJ2-2; weak D call: TRBD1 (6 bases). The CDR3 has 17 amino acids. Germline V lookup: CDR1 LNHDA, CDR2 SQIVND (reference sequence). V lost 2 bases to trimming and J lost 0 bases, with 13 bases between them.

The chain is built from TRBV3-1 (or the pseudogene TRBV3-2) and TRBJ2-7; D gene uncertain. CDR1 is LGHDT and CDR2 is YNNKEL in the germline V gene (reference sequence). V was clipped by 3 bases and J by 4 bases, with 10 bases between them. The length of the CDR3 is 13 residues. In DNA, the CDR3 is TGTGCCAGCAGCCACCTGAGTTTTTACGAGCAGTACTTC. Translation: CASSHLSFYEQYF.

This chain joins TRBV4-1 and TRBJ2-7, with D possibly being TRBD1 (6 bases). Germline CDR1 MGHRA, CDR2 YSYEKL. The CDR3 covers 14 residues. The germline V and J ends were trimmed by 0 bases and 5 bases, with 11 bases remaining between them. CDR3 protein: CASSQEQGDDEQYF. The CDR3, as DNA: TGCGCCAGCAGCCAAGAACAGGGAGATGACGAGCAGTACTTC.

The chain's CDR3 is CASSFSGVSYNSPLHF. CDR3 nucleotide sequence: TGTGCCAGCAGTTTCTCCGGGGTTTCTTATAATTCACCCCTCCACTTT. The chain uses TRBV27 and TRBJ1-6, with D unclear. The CDR3 loop spans 16 amino acids. The germline V gene encodes CDR1 MNHEY and CDR2 SMNVEV (reference sequence). The V end lost 3 bases, the J end lost 4 bases, and 13 bases lay between the germline ends.

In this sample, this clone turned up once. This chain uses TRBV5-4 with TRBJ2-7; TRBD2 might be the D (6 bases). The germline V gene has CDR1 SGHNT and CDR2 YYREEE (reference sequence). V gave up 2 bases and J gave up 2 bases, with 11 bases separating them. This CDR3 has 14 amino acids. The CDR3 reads CASSFGGMTYEQYF. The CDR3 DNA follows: TGTGCCAGCAGCTTCGGCGGGATGACCTACGAGCAGTACTTC.

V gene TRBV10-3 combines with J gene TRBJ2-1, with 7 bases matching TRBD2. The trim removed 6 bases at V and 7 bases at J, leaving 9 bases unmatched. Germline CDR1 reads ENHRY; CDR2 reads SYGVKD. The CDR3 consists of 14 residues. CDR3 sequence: CAISPVAGNNEQFF. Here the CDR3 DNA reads TGTGCCATCAGCCCTGTAGCGGGTAATAATGAGCAGTTCTTC.

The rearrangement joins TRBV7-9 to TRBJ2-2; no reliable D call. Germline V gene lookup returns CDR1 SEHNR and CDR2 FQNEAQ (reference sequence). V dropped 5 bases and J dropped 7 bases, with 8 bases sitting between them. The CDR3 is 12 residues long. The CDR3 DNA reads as TGTGCCAGCAGCAGACATGACGGGGAGCTGTTTTTT. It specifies CASSRHDGELFF.

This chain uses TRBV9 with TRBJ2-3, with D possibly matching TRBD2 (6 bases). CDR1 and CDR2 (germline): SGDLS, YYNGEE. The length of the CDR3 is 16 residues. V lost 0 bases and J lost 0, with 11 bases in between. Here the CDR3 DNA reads TGTGCCAGCAGCGTAGCCGCGGGAAGTAGCACAGATACGCAGTATTTT. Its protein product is CASSVAAGSSTDTQYF.

In DNA, the CDR3 is TGTGCCTGGAGTCCGTCCACAGATACGCAGTATTTT. It specifies CAWSPSTDTQYF. The V gene is TRBV30, the J gene TRBJ2-3; unclear D gene. V lost 2 bases to trimming and J lost 2 bases, with 5 bases between them. This CDR3 contains 12 residues. CDR1 and CDR2 (germline): GTSNPN, SVGIG (reference sequence).

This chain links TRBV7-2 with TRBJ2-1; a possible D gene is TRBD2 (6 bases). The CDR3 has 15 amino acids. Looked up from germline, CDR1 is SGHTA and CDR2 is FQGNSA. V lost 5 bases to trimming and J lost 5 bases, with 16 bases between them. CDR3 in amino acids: CASSLWTIANNEQFF. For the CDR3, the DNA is TGTGCCAGCAGCCTATGGACTATTGCCAACAATGAGCAGTTCTTC.